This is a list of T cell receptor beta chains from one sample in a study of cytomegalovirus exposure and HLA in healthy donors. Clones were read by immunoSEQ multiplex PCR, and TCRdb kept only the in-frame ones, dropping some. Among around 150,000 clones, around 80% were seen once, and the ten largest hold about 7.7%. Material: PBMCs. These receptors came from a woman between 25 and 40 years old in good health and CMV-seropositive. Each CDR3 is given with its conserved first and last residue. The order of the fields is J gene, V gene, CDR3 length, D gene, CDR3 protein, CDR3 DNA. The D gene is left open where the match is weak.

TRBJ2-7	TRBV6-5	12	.	CASSYNSGEQYF	TGTGCCAGCAGTTACAATTCGGGAGAGCAGTACTTC
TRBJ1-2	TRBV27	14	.	CASSLHGPSYGYTF	TGTGCCAGCAGTTTACATGGCCCAAGCTATGGCTACACCTTC
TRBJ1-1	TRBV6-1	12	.	CASTSGQLEAFF	TGTGCCAGCACTTCCGGACAGCTTGAAGCTTTCTTT
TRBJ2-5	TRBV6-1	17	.	CASSEALRREVPETQYF	TGTGCCAGCAGTGAAGCCTTACGGCGAGAGGTCCCAGAGACCCAGTACTTC
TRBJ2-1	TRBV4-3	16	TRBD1	CASSPLTGWTYNEQFF	TGCGCCAGCAGCCCGTTGACAGGGTGGACCTACAATGAGCAGTTCTTC
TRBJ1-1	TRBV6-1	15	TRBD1	CASSVGTGWNTEAFF	TGTGCCAGCAGTGTCGGGACAGGGTGGAACACTGAAGCTTTCTTT
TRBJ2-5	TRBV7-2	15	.	CASSLDVASQETQYF	TGTGCCAGCAGCTTAGATGTCGCGTCCCAAGAGACCCAGTACTTC
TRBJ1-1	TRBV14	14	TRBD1	CASSRPYRDSRAFF	TGTGCCAGCAGCCGACCCTACCGGGACAGTCGGGCTTTCTTT
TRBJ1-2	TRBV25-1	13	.	CASSQRDIYGYTF	TGTGCCAGCAGTCAAAGGGACATCTATGGCTACACCTTC
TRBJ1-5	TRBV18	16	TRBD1	CASSSKDRPLDQPQHF	TGTGCCAGCTCATCCAAGGACAGGCCCCTTGATCAGCCCCAGCATTTT
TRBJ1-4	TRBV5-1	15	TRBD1	CASSATAGTAEKLFF	TGCGCCAGCAGCGCGACGGCCGGGACAGCCGAAAAACTGTTTTTT
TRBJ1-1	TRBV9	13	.	CASSSDWNTEAFF	TGTGCCAGCAGCTCAGACTGGAACACTGAAGCTTTCTTT